This paragraph reports one T cell receptor beta chain. Antigen unknown. Other nucleotide sequences from this sample produce the same CDR3. This CDR3 is 14 amino acids long. Trimming took 0 bases from V and 4 from J, leaving 9 bases between them. Germline values: CDR1 MNHEY, CDR2 SMNVEV (reference sequence). CD45RO-negative, CCR7-positively selected cells formed the naive CD8 fraction, excluding terminally differentiated effector memory CD45RA+ cells. Each donor was a Caucasian adult residing in Nashville, Tennessee. The method was immunoSEQ multiplex PCR; TCRdb's version includes in-frame clones alone and lacks a portion of them. The data contain about 2 million clones, approximately 94% of them seen just once; the ten biggest clones take up 0.85% to 1.3%. This record comes from a study of shared clonotypes between healthy human individuals. Broader study findings: A handful of donors showed sharing of about 4.7% of naive CD4 clonotypes. The represented genetic and exposure-history diversity was limited by the small number of donors. Even with large depth, rarefaction showed that sorted-subset sequencing was incomplete.

V usage is TRBV27 and J usage is TRBJ1-2; D remains ambiguous. Sequenced sample: naive CD8+ T cells sorted from blood. This sequence was found in a man between 18 and 29 years old in good health. The DNA of the CDR3 is TGTGCCAGCAGTTTATCGAAAGGGTCCTATGGCTACACCTTC. Translated, it gives CASSLSKGSYGYTF.